A selection of T cell receptor beta chains follows, all from one sample in a study of graft-versus-host responses after intestinal transplantation. No antigen has been assigned to these receptors. Data came from immunoSEQ multiplex PCR; TCRdb stores just in-frame clones and leaves some out. This sample has 81,000 or so clones, with 85% to 95% found just once. Sequencing was performed on unstimulated CD8+ T cells sorted from spleen or lymph node cells, taken before transplant. The receptor source for this set is a human donor who was the organ donor for an intestinal transplant. The CDR3 runs from the conserved cysteine through the conserved F or W. The order of the fields is clone size, D gene, V gene, J gene, CDR3 protein, CDR3 DNA. D genes are given only for firm matches. Expanded clones are given a class, and other clones once, few, many or no size at all.

-,TRBD2,TRBV11-1,TRBJ2-1,CASSSTGTSYYNEQFF,TGTGCCAGCAGTTCAACCGGGACTAGTTACTACAATGAGCAGTTCTTC
-,TRBD2,TRBV7-2,TRBJ2-7,CASSSPGLPYEQYF,TGTGCCAGCAGCTCACCGGGACTACCCTACGAGCAGTACTTC
-,-,TRBV27,TRBJ1-4,CAAGEKLFF,TGTGCCGCGGGGGAAAAACTGTTTTTT
-,-,TRBV2,TRBJ2-6,CASSEGQAYSGANVLTF,TGTGCCAGCAGTGAAGGACAGGCCTACTCTGGGGCCAACGTCCTGACTTTC
-,TRBD1,TRBV23-1,TRBJ1-5,CASSQYRGRVSNQPQHF,TGCGCCAGCAGTCAATACAGGGGGCGGGTTAGCAATCAGCCCCAGCATTTT
-,TRBD2,TRBV6-5,TRBJ2-3,CASRGLAGGADTQYF,TGTGCCAGCAGGGGGCTAGCGGGGGGGGCAGATACGCAGTATTTT
-,-,TRBV7-6,TRBJ2-1,CASSPSVPHGNEQFF,TGTGCCAGCAGCCCCTCGGTACCCCACGGCAATGAGCAGTTCTTC
once,TRBD2,TRBV7-9,TRBJ2-7,CASSAPGLGGSEQYF,TGTGCCAGCAGCGCCCCGGGTCTCGGGGGGAGCGAGCAGTACTTC
-,TRBD2,TRBV7-9,TRBJ2-3,CASSPRLAGELYSTDTQYF,TGTGCCAGCAGCCCACGCCTAGCGGGAGAGCTCTATAGCACAGATACGCAGTATTTT
-,-,TRBV7-6,TRBJ1-6,CASSSSGDSPLHF,TGTGCCAGCAGCTCCTCGGGGGATTCACCCCTCCACTTT
once,TRBD2,TRBV6-6,TRBJ2-7,CATLAFYEQYF,TGTGCCACACTAGCGTTCTACGAGCAGTACTTC
-,TRBD2,TRBV4-2,TRBJ2-7,CASSQDPGPGLAAFYEQYF,TGTGCCAGCAGCCAAGATCCAGGACCGGGACTAGCGGCCTTCTACGAGCAGTACTTC
once,-,TRBV6-5,TRBJ2-3,CASSTTPAHTQYF,TGTGCCAGCAGTACTACTCCGGCTCATACGCAGTATTTT
-,-,TRBV7-9,TRBJ2-3,CASSAQGLTDTQYF,TGTGCCAGCAGCGCACAGGGCCTCACAGATACGCAGTATTTT
-,TRBD2,TRBV7-2,TRBJ2-7,CASSLVPGGPGYEQYF,TGTGCCAGCAGCTTAGTACCGGGAGGGCCTGGGTACGAGCAGTACTTC
-,TRBD1,TRBV6-4,TRBJ2-7,CASSEYRGRENEQYF,TGTGCCAGCAGTGAGTACAGGGGGCGAGAGAACGAGCAGTACTTC
-,-,TRBV19,TRBJ2-1,CASGWSGYNEQFF,TGTGCCAGTGGATGGAGCGGTTACAATGAGCAGTTCTTC
-,TRBD1,TRBV6-5,TRBJ2-5,CASSSLGGKETQYF,TGTGCCAGCAGTTCCCTAGGGGGCAAAGAGACCCAGTACTTC
-,TRBD2,TRBV4-3,TRBJ2-4,CASSPLFGRSGENIQYF,TGCGCCAGCAGCCCTCTTTTTGGCAGGAGCGGGGAAAACATTCAGTACTTC
-,-,TRBV29-1,TRBJ2-5,CSVEGTGGGLKETQYF,TGCAGCGTTGAAGGGACGGGCGGGGGCTTAAAAGAGACCCAGTACTTC
-,TRBD2,TRBV19,TRBJ2-2,CASSILAGELELFF,TGTGCCAGTAGTATACTAGCGGGGGAGTTGGAGCTGTTTTTT
-,TRBD2,TRBV11-2,TRBJ2-5,CASSLKAGVLSTQYF,TGTGCCAGCAGCTTAAAAGCGGGGGTCCTGTCGACCCAGTACTTC
-,TRBD1,TRBV27,TRBJ2-7,CASSLTGGSVEQYF,TGTGCCAGCAGTCTAACAGGGGGTTCCGTCGAGCAGTACTTC